The 11 T cell receptor beta chains listed next were all sequenced from one sample in a study of blood T cell repertoires in COVID-19 (dated by TCRdb to 2020 to 2021). The library was obtained by the immunoSEQ multiplex PCR assay. TCRdb re-hosts the immuneACCESS table, in-frame sequences only. Its copies lack some clones; in the studies checked, an unresolved V gene accounts for under half of them, and the cause for the rest is not known. Across this sample there are tens of thousands of clones, with 78% seen only once. The ten largest clones capture approximately 6% of the sample. The source material was peripheral blood. The receptors originated from a man in his 70s with COVID-19, enrolled during active disease.

The chain links TRBV18 to TRBJ1-1; 7 positions match TRBD1. The germline CDR1 and CDR2 sequences are KGHSH and LQKENI. Losses at the gene ends were 4 bases for V and 1 base for J; bases not matched to a gene: 6. CDR3 length: 15 amino acids. CDR3 in amino acids: CASSLGQERNTEAFF. The CDR3 DNA sequence: TGTGCCAGCTCACTTGGACAGGAAAGGAACACTGAAGCTTTCTTT.

V and J are TRBV5-4 and TRBJ1-1, with 8 bases aligning to TRBD1. This CDR3 is built from 15 residues. J was trimmed by 1 base and V by 4 bases; bases with no gene match: 6. Germline loops: CDR1 SGHNT, CDR2 YYREEE (reference sequence). CDR3 in DNA: TGTGCCAGCAGCCAGGGGGCTATAGGGAACACTGAAGCTTTCTTT. Protein sequence: CASSQGAIGNTEAFF.

The chain carries TRBV29-1 and TRBJ2-7; TRBD1 might be the D (6 bases). Trimming cost V 7 bases and J 0 bases, with 13 bases left between them. The CDR3 totals 13 residues. Germline V CDR1 and CDR2: SQVTM, ANQGSEA. The CDR3 coding sequence is TGCAGCGCTTCGAGGGGGTACTCCTACGAGCAGTACTTC. It yields the protein CSASRGYSYEQYF.

The V call is TRBV5-1, the J call TRBJ2-1, with D possibly matching TRBD2 (5 bases). The CDR3 runs 17 residues. Trimming removed 0 bases from V and 0 bases from J, with 13 bases in between. Germline assignment: CDR1 SGHRS and CDR2 YFSETQ. CDR3 sequence: CASSLVASLSSYNEQFF. DNA for the CDR3: TGCGCCAGCAGCTTGGTTGCTAGCCTTAGCTCCTACAATGAGCAGTTCTTC.

J is TRBJ1-5 and V is TRBV28, with D unresolved. The germline V gene has CDR1 MDHEN and CDR2 SYDVKM. The germline V and J ends were trimmed by 6 bases and 8 bases, with 14 bases remaining between them. This CDR3 spans 13 amino acids. As DNA, the CDR3 is TGTGCCAGCAGCCATCGTATGGCGGAGCCCCAGCATTTT. Translating gives CASSHRMAEPQHF.

The chain has TRBV9 and TRBJ1-3; 10 bases match TRBD1. The V gene's germline CDR1 is SGDLS and CDR2 YYNGEE. V lost 4 bases, J lost 3 bases, and 13 bases stayed unmatched. There are 18 residues in the CDR3. The CDR3 DNA follows: TGTGCCAGCAGCCCCCGGGACAGGGGTTCCACTTATGGAAACACCATATATTTT. It is translated as CASSPRDRGSTYGNTIYF.

In its sample, this clone was seen once. The chain recombines TRBV28 with TRBJ2-5, with 8 bases lining up with TRBD1. Germline lookup yields CDR1 MDHEN and CDR2 SYDVKM. V lost 4 bases and J lost 2; bases outside the gene matches: 3. CDR3 size: 14 residues. CDR3 DNA sequence: TGTGCCAGCAGTTCACGGACAGGGCAAGAGACCCAGTACTTC. It is translated as CASSSRTGQETQYF. The full variable domain, rest sourced from reference TRBV28 and TRBJ2-5, is DVKVTQSSRYLVKRTGEKVFLECVQDMDHENMFWYRQDPGLGLRLIYFSYDVKMKEKGDIPEGYSVSREKKERFSLILESASTNQTSMYLCASSSRTGQETQYFGPGTRLLVL.

V gene TRBV25-1 combines with J gene TRBJ2-3, with a tentative D call TRBD2 (5 bases). Germline CDR1 reads MGHDK; CDR2 reads SYGVNS. Trimming cost V 2 bases and J 2 bases, with 14 bases left between them. The CDR3 runs to 16 residues. The CDR3 loop reads CASSEGRHLPTDTQYF. DNA for the CDR3: TGTGCCAGCAGTGAAGGGAGACACCTCCCCACAGATACGCAGTATTTT.

This clone was seen only a few times. The chain is built from TRBV12-3 or TRBV12-4 and TRBJ2-1, with 10 bases identical to TRBD2. This CDR3 region has 13 residues. Germline trimming cut 5 bases from V and 10 bases from J; bases unmatched to any gene: 5. DNA of the CDR3: TGTGCCAGCAGTCCACTGACTAGCGGGGAGCAGTTCTTC. Protein sequence: CASSPLTSGEQFF.

This clone showed up just a few times. The V call is TRBV7-3, the J call TRBJ2-1; no definite D call. In germline, CDR1 is SGHTA, CDR2 FQGTGA. This CDR3 comprises 13 residues. V was trimmed by 1 base and J by 10 bases, leaving 11 bases between them. The CDR3, as DNA: TGTGCCAGCAGCTTAATGGCCGTCGGGGAGCAGTTCTTC. This gives the protein CASSLMAVGEQFF.

The chain joins TRBV4-2 to TRBJ1-2; the match to TRBD1 covers 8 bases. Trimming took 3 bases from V and 5 from J; bases not matched to a gene: 8. The V gene's germline CDR1 is LGHNA and CDR2 YNFKEQ. The CDR3 contains 15 residues. The CDR3 here is CASSQGPDRGYGYTF. The CDR3 DNA sequence: TGTGCCAGCAGCCAGGGTCCTGACAGGGGTTATGGCTACACCTTC.